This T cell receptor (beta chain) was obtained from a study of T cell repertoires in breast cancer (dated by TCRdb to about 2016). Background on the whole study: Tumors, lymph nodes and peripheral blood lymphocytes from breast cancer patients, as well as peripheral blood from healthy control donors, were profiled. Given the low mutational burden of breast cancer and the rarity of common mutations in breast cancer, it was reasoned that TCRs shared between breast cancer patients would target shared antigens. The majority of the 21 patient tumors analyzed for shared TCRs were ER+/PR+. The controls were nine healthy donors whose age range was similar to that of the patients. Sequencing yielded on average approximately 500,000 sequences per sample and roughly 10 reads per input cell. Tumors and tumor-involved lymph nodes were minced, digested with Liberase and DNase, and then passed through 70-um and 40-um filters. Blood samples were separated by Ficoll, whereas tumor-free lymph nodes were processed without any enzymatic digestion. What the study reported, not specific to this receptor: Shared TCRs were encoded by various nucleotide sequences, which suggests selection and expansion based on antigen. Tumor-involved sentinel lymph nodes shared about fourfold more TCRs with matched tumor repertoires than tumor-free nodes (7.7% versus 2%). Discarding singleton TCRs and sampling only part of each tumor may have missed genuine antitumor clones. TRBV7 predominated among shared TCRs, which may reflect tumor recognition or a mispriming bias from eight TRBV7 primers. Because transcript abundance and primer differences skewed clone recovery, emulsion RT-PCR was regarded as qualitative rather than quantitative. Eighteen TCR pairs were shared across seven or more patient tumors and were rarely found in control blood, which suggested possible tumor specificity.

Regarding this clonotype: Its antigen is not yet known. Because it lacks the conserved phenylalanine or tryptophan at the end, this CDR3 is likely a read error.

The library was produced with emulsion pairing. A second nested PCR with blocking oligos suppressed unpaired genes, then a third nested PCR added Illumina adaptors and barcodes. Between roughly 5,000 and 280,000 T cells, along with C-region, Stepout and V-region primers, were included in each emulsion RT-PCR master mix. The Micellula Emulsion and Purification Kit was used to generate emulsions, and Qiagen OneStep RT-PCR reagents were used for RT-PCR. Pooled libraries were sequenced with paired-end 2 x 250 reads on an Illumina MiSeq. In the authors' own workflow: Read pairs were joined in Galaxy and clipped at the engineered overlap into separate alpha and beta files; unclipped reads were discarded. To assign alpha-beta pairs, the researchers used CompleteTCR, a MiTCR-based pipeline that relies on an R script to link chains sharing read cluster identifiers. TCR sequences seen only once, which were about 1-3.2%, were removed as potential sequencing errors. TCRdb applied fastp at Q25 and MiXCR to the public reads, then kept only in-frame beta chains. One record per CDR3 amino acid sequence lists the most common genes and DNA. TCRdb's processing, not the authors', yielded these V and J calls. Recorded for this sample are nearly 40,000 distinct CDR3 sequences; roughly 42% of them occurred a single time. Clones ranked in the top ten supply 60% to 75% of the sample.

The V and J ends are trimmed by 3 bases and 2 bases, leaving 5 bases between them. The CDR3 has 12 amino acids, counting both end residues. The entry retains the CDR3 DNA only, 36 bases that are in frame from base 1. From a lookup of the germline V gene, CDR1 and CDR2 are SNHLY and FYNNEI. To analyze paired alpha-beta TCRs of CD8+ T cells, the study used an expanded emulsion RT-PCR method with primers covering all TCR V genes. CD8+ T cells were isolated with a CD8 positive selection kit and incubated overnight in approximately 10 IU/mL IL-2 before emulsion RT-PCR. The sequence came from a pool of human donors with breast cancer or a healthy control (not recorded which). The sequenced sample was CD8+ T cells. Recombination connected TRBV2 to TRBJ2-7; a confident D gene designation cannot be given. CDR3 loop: CASSEGAYEQYL. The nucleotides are TGTGCCAGCAGTGAGGGTGCCTACGAGCAGTACCTC.